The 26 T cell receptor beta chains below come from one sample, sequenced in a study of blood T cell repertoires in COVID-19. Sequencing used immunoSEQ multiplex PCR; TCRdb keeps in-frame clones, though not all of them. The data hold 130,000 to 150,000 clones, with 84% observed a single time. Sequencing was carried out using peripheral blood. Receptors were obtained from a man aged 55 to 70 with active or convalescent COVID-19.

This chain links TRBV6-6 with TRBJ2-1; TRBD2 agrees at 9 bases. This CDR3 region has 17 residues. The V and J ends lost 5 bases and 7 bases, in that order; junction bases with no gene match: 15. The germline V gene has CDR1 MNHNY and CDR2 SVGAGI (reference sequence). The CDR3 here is CASSPLVAGGFTNEQFF. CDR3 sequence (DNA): TGTGCCAGCAGTCCTCTGGTGGCGGGAGGGTTCACAAATGAGCAGTTCTTC.

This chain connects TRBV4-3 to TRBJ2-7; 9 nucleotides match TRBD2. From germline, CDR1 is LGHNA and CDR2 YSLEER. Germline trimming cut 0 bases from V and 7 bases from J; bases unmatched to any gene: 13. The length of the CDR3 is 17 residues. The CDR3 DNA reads TGCGCCAGCAGCCAAGATCCAGGCGGCGGGGGGGCCGGAGAGCAGTACTTC. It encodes CASSQDPGGGGAGEQYF.

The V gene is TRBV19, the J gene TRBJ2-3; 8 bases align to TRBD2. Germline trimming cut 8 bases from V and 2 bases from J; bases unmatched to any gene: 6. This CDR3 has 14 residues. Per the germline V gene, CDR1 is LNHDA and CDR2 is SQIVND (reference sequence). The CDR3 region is CASAREGATDTQYF. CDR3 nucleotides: TGTGCCAGTGCCCGGGAGGGAGCCACAGATACGCAGTATTTT.

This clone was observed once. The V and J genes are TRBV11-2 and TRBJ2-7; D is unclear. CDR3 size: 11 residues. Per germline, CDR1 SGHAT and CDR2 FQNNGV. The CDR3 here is CAQFPGYEQYF. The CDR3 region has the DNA TGTGCGCAGTTTCCAGGCTACGAGCAGTACTTC.

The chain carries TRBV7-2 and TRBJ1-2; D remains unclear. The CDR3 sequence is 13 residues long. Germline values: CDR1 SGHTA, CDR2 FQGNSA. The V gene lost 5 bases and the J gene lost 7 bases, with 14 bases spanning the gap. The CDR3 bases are TGTGCCAGCAGCCTAGATAGGGCGGGTGGCTACACCTTC. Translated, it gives CASSLDRAGGYTF.

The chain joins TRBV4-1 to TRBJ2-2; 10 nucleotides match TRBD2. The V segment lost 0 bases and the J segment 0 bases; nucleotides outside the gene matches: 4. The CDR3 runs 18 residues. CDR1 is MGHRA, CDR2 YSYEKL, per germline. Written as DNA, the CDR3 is TGCGCCAGCAGCCAAGATGTGGGACTAGCGACGAACACCGGGGAGCTGTTTTTT. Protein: CASSQDVGLATNTGELFF.

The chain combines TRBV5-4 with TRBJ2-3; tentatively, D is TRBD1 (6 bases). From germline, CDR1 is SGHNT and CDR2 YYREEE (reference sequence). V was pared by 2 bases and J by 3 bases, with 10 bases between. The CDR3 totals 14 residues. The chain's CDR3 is CASSFRTATDTQYF. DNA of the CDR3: TGTGCCAGCAGCTTTAGGACAGCTACAGATACGCAGTATTTT. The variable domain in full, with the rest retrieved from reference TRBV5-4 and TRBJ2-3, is ETGVTQSPTHLIKTRGQQVTLRCSSQSGHNTVSWYQQALGQGPQFIFQYYREEENGRGNFPPRFSGLQFPNYSSELNVNALELDDSALYLCASSFRTATDTQYFGPGTRLTVL.

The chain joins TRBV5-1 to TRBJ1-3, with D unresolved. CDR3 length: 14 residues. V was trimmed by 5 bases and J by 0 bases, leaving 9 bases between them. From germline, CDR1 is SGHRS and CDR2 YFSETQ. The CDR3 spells CASRIHSSGNTIYF. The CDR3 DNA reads TGCGCCAGCAGAATCCATAGCTCTGGAAACACCATATATTTT. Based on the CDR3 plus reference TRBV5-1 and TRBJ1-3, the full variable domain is KAGVTQTPRYLIKTRGQQVTLSCSPISGHRSVSWYQQTPGQGLQFLFEYFSETQRNKGNFPGRFSGRQFSNSRSEMNVSTLELGDSALYLCASRIHSSGNTIYFGEGSWLTVV.

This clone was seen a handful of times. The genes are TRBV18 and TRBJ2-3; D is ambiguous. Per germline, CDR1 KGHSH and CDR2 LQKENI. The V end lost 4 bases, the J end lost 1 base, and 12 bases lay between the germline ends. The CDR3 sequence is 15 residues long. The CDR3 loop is CASSRTFQGTDTQYF. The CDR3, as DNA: TGTGCCAGCTCACGTACTTTTCAGGGCACAGATACGCAGTATTTT.

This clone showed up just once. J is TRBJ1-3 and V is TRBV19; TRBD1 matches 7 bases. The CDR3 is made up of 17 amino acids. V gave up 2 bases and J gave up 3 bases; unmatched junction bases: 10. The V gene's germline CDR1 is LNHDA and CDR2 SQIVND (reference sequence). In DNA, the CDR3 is TGTGCCAGTAGTATATCCAGCCCCAGGGGGTATGGAAACACCATATATTTT. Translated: CASSISSPRGYGNTIYF.

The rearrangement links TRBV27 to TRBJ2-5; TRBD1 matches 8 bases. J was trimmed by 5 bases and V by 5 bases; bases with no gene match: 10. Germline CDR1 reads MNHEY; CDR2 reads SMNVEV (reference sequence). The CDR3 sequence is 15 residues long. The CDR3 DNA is TGTGCCAGCAGTCCACGACAGGGGATGGCGGAGACCCAGTACTTC. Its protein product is CASSPRQGMAETQYF.

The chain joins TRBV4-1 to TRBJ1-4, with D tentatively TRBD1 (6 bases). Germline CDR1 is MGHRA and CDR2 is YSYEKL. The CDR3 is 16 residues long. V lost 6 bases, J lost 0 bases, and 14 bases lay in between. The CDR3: CASRDRTGTTNEKLFF. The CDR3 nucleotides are TGCGCCAGCAGAGATAGAACAGGGACAACTAATGAAAAACTGTTTTTT.

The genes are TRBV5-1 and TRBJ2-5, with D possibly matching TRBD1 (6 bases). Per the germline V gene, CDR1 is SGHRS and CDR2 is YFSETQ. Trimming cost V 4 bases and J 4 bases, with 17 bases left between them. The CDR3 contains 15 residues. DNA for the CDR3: TGCGCCAGCAGCCGAGTGCCAGGGGTGGTAGAGACCCAGTACTTC. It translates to CASSRVPGVVETQYF.

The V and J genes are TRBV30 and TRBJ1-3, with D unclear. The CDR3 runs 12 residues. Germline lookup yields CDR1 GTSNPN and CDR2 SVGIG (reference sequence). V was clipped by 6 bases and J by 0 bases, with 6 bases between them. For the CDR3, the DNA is TGTGCCTGTTCAGGCTCTGGAAACACCATATATTTT. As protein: CACSGSGNTIYF.

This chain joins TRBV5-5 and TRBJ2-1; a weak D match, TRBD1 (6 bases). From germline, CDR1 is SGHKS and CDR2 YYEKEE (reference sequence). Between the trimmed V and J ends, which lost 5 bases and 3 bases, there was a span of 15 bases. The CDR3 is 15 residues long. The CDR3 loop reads CASRPGGGDYNEQFF. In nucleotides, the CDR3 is TGTGCCAGCAGACCGGGTGGGGGCGACTACAATGAGCAGTTCTTC.

The CDR3 loop reads CASRPGTPNTGELFF. The CDR3 bases are TGTGCCAGCAGACCCGGGACTCCGAACACCGGGGAGCTGTTTTTT. The V gene is TRBV7-9, the J gene TRBJ2-2; possible D gene TRBD2, 6 bases. The CDR3 has 15 amino acids. Trimming pared 6 bases from V and 0 bases from J, leaving 11 bases between. In germline, CDR1 is SEHNR, CDR2 FQNEAQ (reference sequence). The full variable domain, its missing parts supplied by reference TRBV7-9 and TRBJ2-2, is DTGVSQNPRHKITKRGQNVTFRCDPISEHNRLYWYRQTLGQGPEFLTYFQNEAQLEKSRLLSDRFSAERPKGSFSTLEIQRTEQGDSAMYLCASRPGTPNTGELFFGEGSRLTVL.

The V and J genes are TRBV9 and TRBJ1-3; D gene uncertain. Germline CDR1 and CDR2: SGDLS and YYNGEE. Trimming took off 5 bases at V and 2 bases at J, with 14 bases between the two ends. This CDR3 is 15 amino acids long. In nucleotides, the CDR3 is TGTGCCAGCAGTGTGAACGGGGAGGCTGGAAACACCATATATTTT. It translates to CASSVNGEAGNTIYF.

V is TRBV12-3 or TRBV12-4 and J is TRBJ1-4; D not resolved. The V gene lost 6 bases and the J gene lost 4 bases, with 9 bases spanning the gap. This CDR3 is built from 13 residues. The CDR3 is CASSSGVNEKLFF. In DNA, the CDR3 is TGTGCCAGCAGCTCCGGGGTTAATGAAAAACTGTTTTTT.

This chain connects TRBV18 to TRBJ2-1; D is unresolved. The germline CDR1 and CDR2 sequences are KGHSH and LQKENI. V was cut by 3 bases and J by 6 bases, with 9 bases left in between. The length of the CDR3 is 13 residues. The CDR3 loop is CASSPQDFNEQFF. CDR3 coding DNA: TGTGCCAGCTCACCCCAGGATTTCAATGAGCAGTTCTTC. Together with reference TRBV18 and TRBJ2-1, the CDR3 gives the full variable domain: NAGVMQNPRHLVRRRGQEARLRCSPMKGHSHVYWYRQLPEEGLKFMVYLQKENIIDESGMPKERFSAEFPKEGPSILRIQQVVRGDSAAYFCASSPQDFNEQFFGPGTRLTVL.

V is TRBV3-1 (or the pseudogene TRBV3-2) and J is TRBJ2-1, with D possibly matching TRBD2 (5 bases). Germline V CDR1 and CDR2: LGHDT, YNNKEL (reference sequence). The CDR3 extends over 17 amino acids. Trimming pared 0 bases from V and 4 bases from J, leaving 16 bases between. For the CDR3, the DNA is TGTGCCAGCAGCCAAGATCATGCGGGTTCCTCTTACAATGAGCAGTTCTTC. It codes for CASSQDHAGSSYNEQFF.

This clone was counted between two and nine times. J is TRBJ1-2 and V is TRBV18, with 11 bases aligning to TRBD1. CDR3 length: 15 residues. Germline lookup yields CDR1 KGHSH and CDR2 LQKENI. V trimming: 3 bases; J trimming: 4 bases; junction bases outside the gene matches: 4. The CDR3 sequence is CASSPGTGGSYGYTF. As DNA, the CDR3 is TGTGCCAGCTCACCCGGGACAGGGGGGAGCTATGGCTACACCTTC.

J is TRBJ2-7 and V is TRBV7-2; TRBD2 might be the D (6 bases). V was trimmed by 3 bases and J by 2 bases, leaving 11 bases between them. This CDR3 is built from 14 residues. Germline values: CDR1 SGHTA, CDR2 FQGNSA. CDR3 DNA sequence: TGTGCCAGCAGCTTCGGGGGATCGGCCTACGAGCAGTACTTC. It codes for CASSFGGSAYEQYF.

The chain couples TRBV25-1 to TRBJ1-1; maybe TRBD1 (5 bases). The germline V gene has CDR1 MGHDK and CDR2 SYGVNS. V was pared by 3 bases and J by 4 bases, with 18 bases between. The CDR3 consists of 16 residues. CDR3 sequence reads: CASSEGRPGKGTEAFF. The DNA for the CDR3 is TGTGCCAGCAGTGAGGGGCGCCCCGGTAAGGGCACTGAAGCTTTCTTT.

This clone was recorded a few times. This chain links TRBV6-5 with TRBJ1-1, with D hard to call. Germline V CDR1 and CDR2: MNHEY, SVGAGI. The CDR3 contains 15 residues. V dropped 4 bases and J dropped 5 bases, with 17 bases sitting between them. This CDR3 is CASSFGRARGTEAFF. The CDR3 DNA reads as TGTGCCAGCAGTTTCGGGAGGGCGAGAGGAACTGAAGCTTTCTTT.

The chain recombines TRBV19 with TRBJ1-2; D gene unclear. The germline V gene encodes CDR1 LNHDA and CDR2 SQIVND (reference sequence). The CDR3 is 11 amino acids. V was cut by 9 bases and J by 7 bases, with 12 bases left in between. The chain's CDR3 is CASPGQAGYTF. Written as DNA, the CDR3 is TGTGCCAGCCCAGGCCAGGCTGGCTACACCTTC.

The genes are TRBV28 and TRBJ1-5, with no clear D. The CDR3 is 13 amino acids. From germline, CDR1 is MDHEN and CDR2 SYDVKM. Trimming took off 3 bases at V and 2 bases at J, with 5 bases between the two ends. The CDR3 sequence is CASSFIGNQPQHF. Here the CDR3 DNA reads TGTGCCAGCAGTTTTATTGGCAATCAGCCCCAGCATTTT.